This TCR beta chain originates from a study of blood T cell repertoires in COVID-19 (dated by TCRdb to about 2020). Study-wide context: Samples covering the acute and convalescent phases of COVID-19 were provided by collaborators in the United States, Italy and Spain. The material from the prospective study consisted of cDNA or gDNA derived from T cells, B-cell-depleted T cells, or PBMCs. Deeply sampled blood TCRbeta repertoires from subjects exposed to, actively infected with, or recovered from COVID-19 were included in the dataset. A freely available public database, intended as a resource for researchers studying the immune response to SARS-CoV-2, is where the repertoires were released. The samples were drawn from the first 160 participants of the ongoing ImmuneRACE study and from 1,254 subjects provided by 6 global collaborators. The sample metadata nearly always contained a de-identified subject ID, COVID-19 status, age in years and sex. Where HLA class I and class II types were available, the types were taken from metadata supplied by the sample provider, not from assay-based typing. Overall results and qualifications from the work: How much clinical and demographic metadata was included differed by source and by participant, and the metadata was provided uncurated.

Note on this clone: The target of this receptor is not known. No much larger clone exists at a distance of one base, and base qualities are not known.

The immunoSEQ Assay, a bias-controlled multiplex PCR, was used to amplify TCRbeta CDR3 regions from genomic DNA. The authors processed their data as follows. The number of nucleated cells in each sample was estimated by amplification of reference gene primers within the assay. Sequence reads were collapsed and filtered to measure the absolute abundance of every unique TCRbeta CDR3 rearrangement. For each sample, productive Simpson clonality was calculated as the square root of Simpson's diversity index across productive rearrangements. Not all clones reach the TCRdb copy of this immuneACCESS table, which keeps in-frame sequences only. Checked studies attribute under half of the gap to unresolved V genes and leave the rest unexplained. V and J calls and clone size are given by that table; D and trimming were obtained from the DNA. For this sample the table gives around 71,000 clones, of which approximately 83% were detected only once. 6.5% to 7.5% of the sample is taken by the ten largest.

In Seattle, one collaborating source enrolled patients while the infection was active and tracked those patients longitudinally over the course of disease. Collaborating institutions collected whole blood in K2EDTA tubes following their own protocols. Collaborator samples were shipped for TCRbeta analysis as frozen whole blood, isolated PBMCs, or DNA extracted from either sample type. The source material was peripheral blood. This TCR was sampled from a man aged 25 to 40 with COVID-19, enrolled during active disease.

CDR3 reads: CATSDHGTGASGYTF. The nucleotide sequence is TGTGCCACCAGTGACCACGGGACAGGGGCTAGTGGCTACACCTTC. The chain employs TRBV24-1 and TRBJ1-2, with TRBD1 identical over 10 junction bases. Looking up the germline V gene yields CDR1 KGHDR and CDR2 SFDVKD. From the cysteine through the phenylalanine, the CDR3 covers 15 amino acids. The retained sequence is limited to the CDR3, 45 bases, with the frame set at the first base. The germline V and J ends show losses of 4 bases and 7 bases respectively, and no gene match explains 8 bases of the junction.